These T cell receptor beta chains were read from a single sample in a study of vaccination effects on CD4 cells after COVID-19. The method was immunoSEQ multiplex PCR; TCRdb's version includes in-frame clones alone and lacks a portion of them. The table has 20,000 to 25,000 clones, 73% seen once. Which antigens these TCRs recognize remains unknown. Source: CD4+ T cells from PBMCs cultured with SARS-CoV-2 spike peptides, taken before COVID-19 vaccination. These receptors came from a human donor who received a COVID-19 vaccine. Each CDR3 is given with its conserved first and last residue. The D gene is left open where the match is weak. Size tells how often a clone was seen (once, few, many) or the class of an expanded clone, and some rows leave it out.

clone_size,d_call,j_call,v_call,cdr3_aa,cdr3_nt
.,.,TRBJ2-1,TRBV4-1,CASSQDFLGNTYNEQFF,TGCGCCAGCAGCCAAGATTTTTTAGGGAATACCTACAATGAGCAGTTCTTC
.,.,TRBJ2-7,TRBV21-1,CASSRAAYEQYF,TGTGCCAGCAGCAGAGCAGCCTACGAGCAGTACTTC
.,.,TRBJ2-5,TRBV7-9,CASRQGIGAQETQYF,TGTGCCAGCCGTCAGGGGATCGGGGCCCAAGAGACCCAGTACTTC
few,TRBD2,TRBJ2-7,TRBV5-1,CASSVGLALTYEQYF,TGCGCCAGCAGCGTCGGACTAGCTTTAACCTACGAGCAGTACTTC
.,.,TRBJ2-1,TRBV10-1,CASSRARVNEQFF,TGCGCCAGTAGTCGCGCCAGGGTTAATGAGCAGTTCTTC
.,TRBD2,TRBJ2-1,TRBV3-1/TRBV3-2,CASSQLPPGTSGGHEQFF,TGTGCCAGCAGCCAACTCCCGCCCGGGACTAGCGGGGGACATGAGCAGTTCTTC
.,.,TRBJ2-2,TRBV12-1,CASSPPGLAGPGDGELFF,TGTGCCAGCAGCCCCCCGGGACTAGCGGGACCCGGAGACGGGGAGCTGTTTTTT
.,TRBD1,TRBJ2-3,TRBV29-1,CSAKTGGGSDTQYF,TGCAGCGCCAAGACAGGGGGCGGGTCAGATACGCAGTATTTT
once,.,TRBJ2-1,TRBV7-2,CASSLSFGSSYNEQFF,TGTGCCAGCAGCTTATCTTTCGGGAGCTCCTACAATGAGCAGTTCTTC
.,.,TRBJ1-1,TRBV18,CASSPSIREGNTEAFF,TGTGCCAGCTCACCATCAATTCGGGAGGGGAACACTGAAGCTTTCTTT
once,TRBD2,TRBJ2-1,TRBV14,CASSQVLLAGINEQFF,TGTGCCAGCAGCCAAGTCTTACTAGCGGGAATCAATGAGCAGTTCTTC
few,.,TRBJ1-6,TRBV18,CASSPDRYPSPLHF,TGTGCCAGCTCACCTGACAGGTATCCTTCACCCCTCCACTTT
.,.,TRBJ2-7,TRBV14,CASSQELGGGTYEQYF,TGTGCCAGCAGCCAAGAATTGGGTGGGGGTACTTACGAGCAGTACTTC
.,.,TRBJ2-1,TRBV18,CASSLGPGSVNEQFF,TGTGCCAGCTCACTAGGTCCCGGGAGTGTTAATGAGCAGTTCTTC
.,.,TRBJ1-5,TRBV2,CASSGSFSIQPQHF,TGTGCCAGCAGTGGGAGCTTTTCGATCCAGCCCCAGCATTTT
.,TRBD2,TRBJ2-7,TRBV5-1,CASSLANPTSGSSYEQYF,TGCGCCAGCAGCTTGGCCAACCCAACTAGCGGGAGCTCCTACGAGCAGTACTTC
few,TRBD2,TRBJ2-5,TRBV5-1,CASSSSTVYYSGSGETQYF,TGCGCCAGCAGCTCCTCAACCGTTTACTATAGCGGGAGTGGAGAGACCCAGTACTTC
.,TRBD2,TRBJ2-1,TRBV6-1,CASSEATSGGSYNEQFF,TGTGCCAGCAGTGAAGCCACTAGCGGGGGGTCCTACAATGAGCAGTTCTTC
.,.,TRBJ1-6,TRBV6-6,CASSYGGDSPLHF,TGTGCCAGCAGTTACGGGGGTGATTCACCCCTCCACTTT
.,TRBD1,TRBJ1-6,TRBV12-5,CASGWTGWVVSDNSPLHF,TGTGCTAGTGGTTGGACAGGATGGGTCGTCTCGGATAATTCACCCCTCCACTTT
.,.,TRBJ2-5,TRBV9,CASSVAPGATQYF,TGTGCCAGCAGCGTAGCTCCAGGAGCGACCCAGTACTTC
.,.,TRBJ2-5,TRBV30,CAWSPPGRGVGETQYF,TGTGCCTGGAGTCCCCCGGGTCGTGGCGTCGGAGAGACCCAGTACTTC
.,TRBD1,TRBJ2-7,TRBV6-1,CASSEFGTGLYEQYF,TGTGCCAGCAGTGAATTTGGGACAGGTTTATACGAGCAGTACTTC
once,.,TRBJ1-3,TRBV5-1,CASSARGAGNTIYF,TGCGCCAGCAGCGCGAGGGGGGCTGGAAACACCATATATTTT
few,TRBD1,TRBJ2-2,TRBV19,CASSEGARTGELFF,TGTGCCAGTAGCGAGGGGGCGCGCACCGGGGAGCTGTTTTTT
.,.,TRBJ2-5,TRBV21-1,CASSKQHRVLMGETQYF,TGTGCCAGCAGCAAACAGCACCGGGTACTTATGGGGGAGACCCAGTACTTC
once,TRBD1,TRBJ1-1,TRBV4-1,CASSQPDRGVNTEAFF,TGCGCCAGCAGCCAACCGGACAGGGGAGTGAACACTGAAGCTTTCTTT
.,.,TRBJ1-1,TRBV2,CASSLGVNTEAFF,TGTGCCAGCAGTCTAGGGGTGAACACTGAAGCTTTCTTT
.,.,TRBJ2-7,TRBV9,CASSVDRFGEQYF,TGTGCCAGCAGCGTAGACAGGTTTGGGGAGCAGTACTTC
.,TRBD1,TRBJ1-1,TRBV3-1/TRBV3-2,CASSQLREGAHTEAFF,TGTGCCAGCAGCCAACTAAGAGAGGGGGCGCACACTGAAGCTTTCTTT
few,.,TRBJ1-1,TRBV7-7,CASSFQVNTEAFF,TGTGCCAGCAGCTTTCAGGTGAACACTGAAGCTTTCTTT
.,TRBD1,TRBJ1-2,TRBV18,CASSPTGGNSGYTF,TGTGCCAGCTCACCGACAGGGGGGAATTCGGGCTACACCTTC
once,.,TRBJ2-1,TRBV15,CATSRDPRGDEQFF,TGTGCCACCAGCAGAGATCCCAGGGGCGATGAGCAGTTCTTC
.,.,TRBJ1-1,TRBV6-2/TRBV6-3,CASSYSSGVVAFF,TGTGCCAGCAGTTACTCGAGTGGGGTCGTAGCTTTCTTT
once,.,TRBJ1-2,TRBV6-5,CASSYGQGHGYTF,TGTGCCAGCAGTTATGGCCAGGGGCATGGCTACACCTTC
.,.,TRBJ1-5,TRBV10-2,CASSDQGKEPQHF,TGCGCCAGCAGTGACCAGGGGAAGGAGCCCCAGCATTTT
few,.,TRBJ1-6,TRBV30,CAWTRGGSYNSPLHF,TGTGCCTGGACGAGGGGGGGCTCCTATAATTCACCCCTCCACTTT
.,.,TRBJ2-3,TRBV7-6,CASSFTSWGRRTDTQYF,TGTGCCAGCAGCTTCACCTCATGGGGAAGACGCACAGATACGCAGTATTTT
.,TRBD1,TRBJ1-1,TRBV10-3,CAISDAGTGEAFF,TGTGCCATCAGTGACGCGGGGACAGGTGAAGCTTTCTTT
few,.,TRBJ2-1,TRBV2,CASTKPLDEQFF,TGTGCCAGCACCAAACCTTTGGATGAGCAGTTCTTC
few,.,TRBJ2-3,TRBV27,CASRIRTRYTDTQYF,TGTGCCAGCAGGATCCGAACAAGATACACAGATACGCAGTATTTT
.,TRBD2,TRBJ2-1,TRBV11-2,CASSLVTGGSYNEQFF,TGTGCCAGCAGCTTAGTTACGGGAGGAAGCTACAATGAGCAGTTCTTC
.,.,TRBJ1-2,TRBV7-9,CASSPTGTTLDGYTF,TGTGCCAGCAGCCCTACAGGGACCACCTTGGATGGCTACACCTTC
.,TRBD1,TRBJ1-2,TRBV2,CASSPYGTDGYTF,TGTGCCAGCAGCCCATACGGGACAGATGGCTACACCTTC
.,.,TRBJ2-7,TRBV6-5,CASSSQTTPHYEQYF,TGTGCCAGCAGTTCTCAAACGACACCCCACTACGAGCAGTACTTC
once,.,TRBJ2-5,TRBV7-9,CASSEQETQYF,TGTGCCAGCAGCGAACAAGAGACCCAGTACTTC
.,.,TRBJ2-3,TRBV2,CASSRQGTDTQYF,TGTGCCAGCAGCCGACAGGGCACAGATACGCAGTATTTT
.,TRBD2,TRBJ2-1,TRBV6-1,CASSEASGGYNEQFF,TGTGCCAGCAGTGAAGCTAGCGGGGGTTACAATGAGCAGTTCTTC
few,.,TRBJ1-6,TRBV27,CASSSALPSPLHF,TGTGCCAGCAGTTCAGCTCTGCCATCACCCCTCCACTTT
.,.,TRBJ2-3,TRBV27,CASSFSASTDTQYF,TGTGCCAGCAGTTTCTCGGCCAGCACAGATACGCAGTATTTT
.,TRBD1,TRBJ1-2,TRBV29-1,CSVEDRTGGHYGYTF,TGCAGCGTTGAAGATCGGACAGGGGGTCACTATGGCTACACCTTC
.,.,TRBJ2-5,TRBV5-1,CASSWGSRETQYF,TGCGCCAGCAGCTGGGGTAGCAGGGAGACCCAGTACTTC
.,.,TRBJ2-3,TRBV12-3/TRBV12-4,CASSPTTDTQYF,TGTGCCAGCAGTCCCACTACAGATACGCAGTATTTT